The 13 T cell receptor beta chains listed next were all sequenced from one sample in a study of T cell repertoires in cytomegalovirus infection. TCRdb reprocessed the reads via MiXCR and lists one record per CDR3 protein. In the table there are approximately 240,000 distinct CDR3 sequences, 12% of which are singletons. Sequencing was done on a sample of PBMCs. The receptors come from a human donor in good health (CMV status not recorded). Some clones in this sample may be carry-over from other donors' samples.

The V call is TRBV7-9, the J call TRBJ2-1, with 10 bases matching TRBD2. The length of the CDR3 is 16 residues. CDR1 is SEHNR, CDR2 FQNEAQ, per germline (reference sequence). J gave up 10 bases and V 4 bases, and 13 bases lay outside the gene matches. CDR3: CASSSPPRQLAGEQFF. CDR3 in DNA: TGTGCCAGCAGCTCTCCTCCCCGGCAACTAGCGGGGGAGCAGTTCTTC.

Regarding this clonotype: No conserved phenylalanine or tryptophan is present at the end of the CDR3, so a read error is the likely explanation. V and J are TRBV7-2 and TRBJ2-3, with TRBD2 matching over 9 bases. The V and J ends lost 5 bases and 0 bases, in that order; junction bases with no gene match: 9. There are 17 residues in the CDR3. Germline loops: CDR1 SGHTA, CDR2 FQGNSA. CDR3 amino acids: CASSPLTSGVSTDTQYS. The DNA of the CDR3 is TGTGCCAGCAGCCCCTTGACTAGCGGTGTTAGCACAGATACGCAGTATTCG.

This clonotype was found a few times. The rearrangement links TRBV29-1 to TRBJ2-7, with a weak D call TRBD1 (5 bases). The V end lost 4 bases, the J end lost 3 bases, and 13 bases lay between the germline ends. The CDR3 is made up of 13 amino acids. Germline values: CDR1 SQVTM, CDR2 ANQGSEA. This chain's CDR3 is CSVGGHLNYEQYF. CDR3 in DNA: TGCAGCGTTGGAGGACACCTCAACTACGAGCAGTACTTC.

The sample holds a few counts of this clonotype. An end of the junction does not agree with germline; a read error may underlie this. The CDR3 DNA follows: TGTGCCAGTAGTGTAGAGAATGAGCAGTTCTTC. Protein product: CASSVENEQFF. The chain employs TRBV19 and TRBJ2-1; D call uncertain. This CDR3 comprises 11 residues. The V gene's germline CDR1 is LNHDA and CDR2 SQIVND (reference sequence).

This clonotype has a count of ten or more. V is TRBV11-3 and J is TRBJ2-1; the match to TRBD2 covers 12 bases. CDR3 size: 16 residues. Germline V gene sequence: CDR1 SGHNT, CDR2 YENEEA. The trim removed 4 bases at V and 7 bases at J, leaving 8 bases unmatched. CDR3 coding DNA: TGTGCCAGCAGCTCAGGGACTAGCGGGCCCTTAAATGAGCAGTTCTTC. Its translation is CASSSGTSGPLNEQFF.

Comment on this clonotype: A much larger clone is a single base away; this may be a read error. The chain's CDR3 is CASSEQGTEAFF. The CDR3 DNA reads TGTGCCAGCAGCGAACAGGGGACTGAAGCTTTCTTT. The rearrangement links TRBV12-3 or TRBV12-4 to TRBJ1-1; 7 bases match TRBD1. The CDR3 is 12 residues long. V shed 6 bases, J shed 5 bases, and the junction held 3 bases outside the gene matches.

The rearrangement uses TRBV5-1 and TRBJ2-7; 8 nucleotides agree with TRBD2. The CDR3 totals 15 residues. After removal of 1 base from V and 6 bases from J, the junction contained 9 bases not matched to a gene. Germline CDR1 SGHRS, CDR2 YFSETQ. The DNA of the CDR3 is TGCGCCAGCAGCTTGCGGCGCGCGGGAGGTGTCGAGCAGTACTTC. This codes for CASSLRRAGGVEQYF.

The V call is TRBV5-1, the J call TRBJ1-2; the D is unclear. From germline, CDR1 is SGHRS and CDR2 YFSETQ. The CDR3 loop spans 15 amino acids. Trimming removed 4 bases from V and 4 bases from J, with 17 bases in between. The CDR3: CASSPLGGDFYGYTF. CDR3 sequence (DNA): TGCGCCAGCAGCCCCTTGGGCGGGGATTTCTATGGCTACACCTTC.

Only a few counts were recorded for this clonotype. The rearrangement uses TRBV4-2 and TRBJ2-7; 8 bases match TRBD1. The CDR3 spans 14 residues. Trimming at V came to 5 bases and at J to 2 bases, leaving 5 bases not matched to a gene. Germline CDR1 is LGHNA and CDR2 is YNFKEQ. CDR3 sequence (DNA): TGTGCCAGCAGCGTCCGGGACAGGACCTACGAGCAGTACTTC. It specifies CASSVRDRTYEQYF.

There are many counts of this clonotype. The chain employs TRBV11-3 and TRBJ1-2; unclear D gene. The CDR3 contains 14 residues. In germline, CDR1 is SGHNT, CDR2 YENEEA. The ends were cut back, 6 bases at V and 4 bases at J, with 15 bases in the middle. CDR3 loop: CASSLRSEFYGYTF. CDR3 coding DNA: TGTGCCAGCAGTTTGAGGAGCGAGTTCTATGGCTACACCTTC.

The gene calls are TRBV29-1 and TRBJ1-1, with D perhaps matching TRBD1 (5 bases). There are 13 residues in the CDR3. Trimming removed 4 bases from V and 3 bases from J, with 12 bases in between. Germline-derived CDR1 and CDR2 are SQVTM and ANQGSEA. DNA for the CDR3: TGCAGCGTTGTTAGGGGTCAGGACACTGAAGCTTTCTTT. Its protein product is CSVVRGQDTEAFF.

This clonotype was seen ten or more times. This chain joins TRBV7-8 and TRBJ1-1, with 11 positions matching TRBD1. Germline CDR1 is SGHVS and CDR2 is FQNEAQ. The trim removed 1 base at V and 6 bases at J, leaving 7 bases unmatched. CDR3 length: 16 amino acids. Written as DNA, the CDR3 is TGTGCCAGCAGCTTAGTGCCGGACAGGGGGCTAGCTGAAGCTTTCTTT. The encoded protein is CASSLVPDRGLAEAFF.

CDR3 sequence reads: CADTGTPTSGELFF. CDR3 coding DNA: TGTGCCGACACCGGGACACCCACGAGCGGGGAGCTGTTTTTT. The chain recombines TRBV7-9 with TRBJ2-2; possible D gene TRBD1, 6 bases. V was pared by 11 bases and J by 7 bases, with 20 bases between. Germline V gene lookup returns CDR1 SEHNR and CDR2 FQNEAQ (reference sequence). This CDR3 is built from 14 residues.